This T cell receptor (beta chain) was documented in a study of blood T cells in healthy people across ages. Primers used in a second PCR of roughly 6 to 11 cycles were a sample-barcoded 5' primer and a J-beta primer mix. Sequencing of every sample gave 2.5 million or more CDR3-containing paired-end reads. TCRdb reprocessed the 5' RACE reads with MiXCR, giving one entry per CDR3 protein. The repertoire holds approximately 800,000 distinct CDR3 sequences, with around 50% as singletons. The CDR3 has 15 residues. Looked up from germline, CDR1 is SGHDT and CDR2 is YYEEEE. The sample consisted of blood. The V call is TRBV5-6, the J call TRBJ2-4; 8 nucleotides line up with TRBD1. The end of the DNA is better explained by TRBJ2-7, so the J call may be wrong. The sequence was obtained from a man aged 40-55 years in good health. CDR3 sequence: CASSFGRQGWYEQYF. The CDR3 DNA sequence: TGTGCCAGCAGCTTCGGGCGACAGGGGTGGTACGAGCAGTACTTC.